This entry is about one T cell receptor (beta chain). The CDR3 sequence is 14 residues long. Trimming took 4 bases from V and 1 from J, leaving 10 bases between them. CDR1 MNHEY and CDR2 SVGAGI come from the germline V gene. The source of the sample is a study of blood T cell repertoires in COVID-19. The overall study: COVID-19 samples, acute and convalescent, were from the United States, Italy and Spain. PBMCs, B-cell-depleted T cells, or T cells were the source of the cDNA or gDNA that made up the material.

Original methodology: Amplifying reference gene primers gave estimates of nucleated cell counts. Assay: immunoSEQ multiplex PCR; the TCRdb copy retains only in-frame clones and omits some. The V and J calls and the clone size are those of that table, but D and trimming were determined from the DNA. The sample carries roughly 120,000 clones, 65% to 90% recorded once. The rearrangement links TRBV6-5 to TRBJ2-5; possible D gene TRBD1, 6 bases. This sequence originates from a human donor in a cohort sampled during active COVID-19. Sequencing used peripheral blood. The CDR3: CASSFRTAQETQYF. CDR3 DNA sequence: TGTGCCAGCAGTTTCCGGACAGCCCAAGAGACCCAGTACTTC.